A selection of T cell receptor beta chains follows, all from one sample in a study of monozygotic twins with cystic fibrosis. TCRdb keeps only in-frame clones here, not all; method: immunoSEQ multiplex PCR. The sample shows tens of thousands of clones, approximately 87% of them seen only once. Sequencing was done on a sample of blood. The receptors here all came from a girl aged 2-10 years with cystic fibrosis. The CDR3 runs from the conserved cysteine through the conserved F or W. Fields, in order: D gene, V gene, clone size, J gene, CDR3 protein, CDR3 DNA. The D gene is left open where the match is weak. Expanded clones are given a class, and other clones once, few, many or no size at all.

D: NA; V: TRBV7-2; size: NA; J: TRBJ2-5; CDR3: CASSLDGETQYF; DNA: TGTGCCAGCAGCTTAGATGGCGAGACCCAGTACTTC
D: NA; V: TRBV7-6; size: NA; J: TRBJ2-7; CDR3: CASSLEAGRDYEQYF; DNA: TGTGCCAGCAGCTTAGAGGCGGGACGAGACTACGAGCAGTACTTC
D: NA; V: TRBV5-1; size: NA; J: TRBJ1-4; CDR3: CASSLGGRGRPNEKLFF; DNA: TGCGCCAGCAGCTTGGGGGGCAGGGGACGACCTAATGAAAAACTGTTTTTT
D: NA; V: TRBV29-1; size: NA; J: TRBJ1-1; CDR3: CSVEDPLGGGSNTEAFF; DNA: TGCAGCGTTGAAGATCCCCTCGGGGGCGGTTCGAACACTGAAGCTTTCTTT
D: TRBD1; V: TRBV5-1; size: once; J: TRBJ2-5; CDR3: CASSLRDREETQYF; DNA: TGCGCCAGCAGCTTGAGGGACAGGGAAGAGACCCAGTACTTC
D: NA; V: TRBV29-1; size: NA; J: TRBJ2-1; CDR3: CSVDGSRDEQFF; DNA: TGCAGCGTTGATGGCAGTAGAGATGAGCAGTTCTTC
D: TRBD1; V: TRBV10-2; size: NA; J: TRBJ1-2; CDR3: CASSDPRGPNGYTF; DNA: TGCGCCAGCAGTGACCCCAGGGGGCCCAATGGCTACACCTTC
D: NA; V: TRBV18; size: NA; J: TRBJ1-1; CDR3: CASSPLGGSPNTEAFF; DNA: TGTGCCAGCTCACCCTTGGGGGGGAGCCCGAACACTGAAGCTTTCTTT
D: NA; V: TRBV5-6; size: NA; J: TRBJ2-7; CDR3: CASGSPGGSSYEQYF; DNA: TGTGCCAGCGGATCCCCTGGGGGCAGCTCCTACGAGCAGTACTTC
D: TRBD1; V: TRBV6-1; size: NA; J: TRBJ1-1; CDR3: CASRKQGSTEAFF; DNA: TGTGCCAGCAGGAAACAGGGGAGCACTGAAGCTTTCTTT
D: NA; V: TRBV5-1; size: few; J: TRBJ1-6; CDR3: CASSLANIGMNSPLHF; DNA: TGCGCCAGCAGCTTGGCCAATATAGGGATGAATTCACCCCTCCACTTT
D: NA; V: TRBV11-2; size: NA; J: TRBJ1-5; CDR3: CASSSTGALQHF; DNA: TGTGCCAGCAGCTCGACAGGAGCCCTCCAGCATTTT
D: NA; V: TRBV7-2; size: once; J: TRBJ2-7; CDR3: CASSVRTSYEQYF; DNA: TGTGCCAGCAGCGTGAGGACTTCCTACGAGCAGTACTTC
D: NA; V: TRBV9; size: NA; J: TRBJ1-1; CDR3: CASSVGQQNTEAFF; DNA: TGTGCCAGCAGCGTGGGGCAGCAGAACACTGAAGCTTTCTTT
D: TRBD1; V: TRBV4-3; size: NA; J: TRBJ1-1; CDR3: CASRNSGTGRTEAFF; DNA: TGCGCCAGCAGAAACTCCGGGACAGGGCGGACTGAAGCTTTCTTT
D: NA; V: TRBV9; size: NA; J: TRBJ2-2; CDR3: CASSGEKGKNTGELFF; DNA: TGTGCCAGCAGCGGGGAGAAGGGAAAAAACACCGGGGAGCTGTTTTTT
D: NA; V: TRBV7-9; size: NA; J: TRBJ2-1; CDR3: CASSFLNNNEQFF; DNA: TGTGCCAGCAGCTTTCTAAATAACAATGAGCAGTTCTTC
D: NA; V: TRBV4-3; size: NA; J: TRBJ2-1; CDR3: CASSQDLMTTQFF; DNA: TGCGCCAGCAGCCAAGATCTCATGACTACGCAGTTCTTC
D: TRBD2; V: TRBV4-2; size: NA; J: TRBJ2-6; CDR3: CASSQEGRVAGANVLTF; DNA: TGTGCCAGCAGCCAAGAAGGGAGGGTAGCTGGGGCCAACGTCCTGACTTTC
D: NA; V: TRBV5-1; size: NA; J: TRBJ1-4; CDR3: CASSLGDVLGNEKLFF; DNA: TGCGCCAGCAGCTTGGGGGACGTATTAGGGAATGAAAAACTGTTTTTT
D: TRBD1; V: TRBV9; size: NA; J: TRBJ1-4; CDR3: CASSVGTGGEKLFF; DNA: TGTGCCAGCAGCGTAGGGACAGGGGGTGAAAAACTGTTTTTT
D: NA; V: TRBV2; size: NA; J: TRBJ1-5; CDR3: CASSARASGNQPQHF; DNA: TGTGCCAGCTCTGCCAGGGCGAGCGGCAATCAGCCCCAGCATTTT
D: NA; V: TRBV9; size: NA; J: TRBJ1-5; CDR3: CASSVDGYSNQPQHF; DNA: TGTGCCAGCAGCGTAGACGGGTATAGCAATCAGCCCCAGCATTTT
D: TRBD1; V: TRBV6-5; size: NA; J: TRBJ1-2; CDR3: CASSVGWTGGYGYTF; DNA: TGTGCCAGCAGTGTGGGCTGGACAGGCGGCTATGGCTACACCTTC
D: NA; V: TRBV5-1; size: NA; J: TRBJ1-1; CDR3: CASSLNRVGSTEAFF; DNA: TGCGCCAGCAGCTTGAACCGTGTGGGATCCACTGAAGCTTTCTTT
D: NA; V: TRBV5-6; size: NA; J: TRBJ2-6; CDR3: CASSLAGEPLSGANVLTF; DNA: TGTGCCAGCAGCTTGGCGGGGGAACCCCTATCTGGGGCCAACGTCCTGACTTTC
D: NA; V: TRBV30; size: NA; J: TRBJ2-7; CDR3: CAWEGNSYEQYF; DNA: TGTGCCTGGGAGGGGAACAGCTACGAGCAGTACTTC
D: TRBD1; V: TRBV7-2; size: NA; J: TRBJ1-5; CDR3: CASSRDRDGSNQPQHF; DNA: TGTGCCAGCAGCCGTGACAGGGACGGGAGCAATCAGCCCCAGCATTTT
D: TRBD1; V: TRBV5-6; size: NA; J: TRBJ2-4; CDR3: CASSLGQGNIQYF; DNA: TGTGCCAGCAGCTTAGGACAGGGCAACATTCAGTACTTC
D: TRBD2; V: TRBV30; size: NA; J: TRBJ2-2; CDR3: CAWSVGLAGAGELFF; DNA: TGTGCCTGGAGTGTAGGGCTAGCGGGGGCCGGGGAGCTGTTTTTT
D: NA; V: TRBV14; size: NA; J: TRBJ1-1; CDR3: CASSPLDSPEAFF; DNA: TGTGCCAGCAGCCCACTAGACAGTCCTGAAGCTTTCTTT
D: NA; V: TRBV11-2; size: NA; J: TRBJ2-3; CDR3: CASSFTDTQYF; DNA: TGTGCCAGCAGCTTCACAGATACGCAGTATTTT
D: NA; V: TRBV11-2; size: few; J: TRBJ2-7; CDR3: CASSLDLWDEQYF; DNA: TGTGCCAGCAGCTTAGACCTATGGGACGAGCAGTACTTC
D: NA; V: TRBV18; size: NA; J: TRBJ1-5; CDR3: CASSPTRGDPNQPQHF; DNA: TGTGCCAGCTCCCCCACGCGGGGGGATCCTAATCAGCCCCAGCATTTT
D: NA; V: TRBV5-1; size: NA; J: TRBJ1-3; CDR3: CASSYDTSGNTIYF; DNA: TGCGCCAGCAGCTACGACACTTCTGGAAACACCATATATTTT
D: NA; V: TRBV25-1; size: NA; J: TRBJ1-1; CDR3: CASSEYGPGPGTEAFF; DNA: TGTGCCAGCAGTGAATATGGTCCGGGGCCGGGCACTGAAGCTTTCTTT
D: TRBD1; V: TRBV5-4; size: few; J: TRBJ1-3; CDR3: CASSPGQETGNTIYF; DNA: TGTGCCAGCAGCCCTGGACAGGAGACTGGAAACACCATATATTTT
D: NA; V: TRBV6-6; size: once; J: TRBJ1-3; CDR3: CASTPDGSGNTIYF; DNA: TGTGCCAGCACCCCGGACGGATCTGGAAACACCATATATTTT
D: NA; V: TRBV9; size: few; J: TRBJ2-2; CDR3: CASSVEGRSAGELFF; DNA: TGTGCCAGCAGCGTAGAGGGGAGGAGCGCCGGGGAGCTGTTTTTT
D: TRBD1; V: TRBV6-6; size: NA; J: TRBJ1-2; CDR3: CASSIDREGYYGYTF; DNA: TGTGCCAGCAGTATCGACAGGGAAGGTTACTATGGCTACACCTTC
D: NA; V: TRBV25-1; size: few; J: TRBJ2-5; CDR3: CASSDQGTRQETQYF; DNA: TGTGCCAGCAGTGACCAGGGAACACGGCAAGAGACCCAGTACTTC
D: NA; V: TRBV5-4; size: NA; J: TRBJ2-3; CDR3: CASSFQGADTQYF; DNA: TGTGCCAGCAGCTTCCAGGGTGCAGATACGCAGTATTTT
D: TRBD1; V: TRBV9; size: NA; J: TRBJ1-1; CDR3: CASSVVPTGAAEAFF; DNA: TGTGCCAGCAGCGTAGTTCCGACAGGGGCTGCTGAAGCTTTCTTT
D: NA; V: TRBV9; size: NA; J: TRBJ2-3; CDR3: CASSARLLSTDTQYF; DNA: TGTGCCAGCAGTGCAAGACTCCTTAGCACAGATACGCAGTATTTT